These 30 T cell receptor beta chains share one sample of origin, sequenced in a study of T cell responses to AZD1222 COVID-19 vaccine. Sequencing was performed with immunoSEQ multiplex PCR; in TCRdb, only in-frame clones are kept and a portion is missing. The table includes around 130,000 clones, roughly 90% detected once. The sample consisted of peripheral blood, taken 28 days after the second AZD1222 dose. The receptors were sampled from an adult who received the AZD1222 COVID-19 vaccine.

This rearrangement joins TRBV3-1 (or the pseudogene TRBV3-2) to TRBJ1-1, with D uncertain. Germline values: CDR1 LGHDT, CDR2 YNNKEL (reference sequence). The CDR3 is made up of 13 amino acids. Trimming cost V 3 bases and J 3 bases, with 8 bases left between them. CDR3 protein: CASSQEQYTEAFF. The CDR3 bases are TGTGCCAGCAGCCAGGAACAGTACACTGAAGCTTTCTTT.

The J gene is TRBJ2-3, the V gene TRBV28, with 9 bases that match TRBD1. Germline loops: CDR1 MDHEN, CDR2 SYDVKM. V lost 6 bases, J lost 0 bases, and 7 bases stayed unmatched. CDR3 length: 16 amino acids. CDR3 region: CASSLIQGASTDTQYF. The CDR3 DNA reads as TGTGCCAGCAGCCTAATACAGGGGGCGAGCACAGATACGCAGTATTTT.

The chain uses TRBV7-2 and TRBJ1-1; TRBD1 matches at 8 bases. This CDR3 spans 15 amino acids. Germline V lookup: CDR1 SGHTA, CDR2 FQGNSA. V dropped 3 bases and J dropped 4; count of bases not matched to a gene: 7. DNA of the CDR3: TGTGCCAGCAGCTTCAGGGGGCGCGGTGTCACTGAAGCTTTCTTT. Translated, it gives CASSFRGRGVTEAFF.

The genes are TRBV14 and TRBJ1-1, with D possibly matching TRBD1 (5 bases). In germline, CDR1 is SGHDN, CDR2 FVKESK. This CDR3 is 13 amino acids long. The V gene lost 8 bases and the J gene lost 7 bases, with 17 bases spanning the gap. The CDR3: CASASAGGNEAFF. CDR3 DNA: TGTGCCAGCGCCTCCGCTGGGGGAAATGAAGCTTTCTTT.

V gene TRBV2 combines with J gene TRBJ2-1; 7 bases fit TRBD2. The V segment lost 0 bases and the J segment 6 bases; nucleotides outside the gene matches: 8. The CDR3 contains 16 residues. Germline loops: CDR1 SNHLY, CDR2 FYNNEI. This chain's CDR3 is CASSEAALAPINEQFF. The DNA for the CDR3 is TGTGCCAGCAGTGAAGCGGCACTAGCGCCCATCAATGAGCAGTTCTTC.

The chain is built from TRBV2 and TRBJ1-6, with D possibly TRBD1 on 5 matching bases. The CDR3 consists of 14 residues. Germline V gives CDR1 SNHLY, CDR2 FYNNEI. Trimming took 7 bases from V and 9 from J, leaving 16 bases between them. The CDR3 protein is CASTREGRGSPLHF. DNA for the CDR3: TGTGCCAGCACCCGAGAGGGGCGCGGTTCACCCCTCCACTTT. The full variable domain, its missing parts supplied by reference TRBV2 and TRBJ1-6, is EPEVTQTPSHQVTQMGQEVILRCVPISNHLYFYWYRQILGQKVEFLVSFYNNEISEKSEIFDDQFSVERPDGSNFTLKIRSTKLEDSAMYFCASTREGRGSPLHFGNGTRLTVT.

The gene calls are TRBV6-5 and TRBJ1-6; D unclear. The CDR3 is made up of 13 amino acids. The V and J ends lost 5 bases and 5 bases respectively, with 7 bases between them. Germline CDR1 MNHEY, CDR2 SVGAGI. The CDR3 bases are TGTGCCAGCAGTCCGGTTAATAATTCACCCCTCCACTTT. This encodes CASSPVNNSPLHF.

The V and J genes are TRBV9 and TRBJ2-1; TRBD2 agrees at 7 bases. The CDR3 is 15 amino acids. V shed 0 bases and J 6 bases; nucleotides not matched to a gene: 6. CDR1 and CDR2 from the germline V gene are SGDLS and YYNGEE. The chain's CDR3 is CASSVVFGRTNEQFF. The CDR3 DNA sequence: TGTGCCAGCAGCGTAGTATTCGGGAGGACCAATGAGCAGTTCTTC.

The J gene is TRBJ1-5, the V gene TRBV2; 9 bases are a match to TRBD1. CDR1 is SNHLY, CDR2 FYNNEI, per germline. The length of the CDR3 is 14 residues. V lost 7 bases to trimming and J lost 4 bases; unmatched junction nucleotides: 5. In DNA, the CDR3 is TGTGCCAGCAACCCGGACAGGGGAAATCAGCCCCAGCATTTT. Amino acid sequence: CASNPDRGNQPQHF.

The chain couples TRBV12-2 to TRBJ2-2; no DNA check was done on the table's D call, TRBD1. TRBV12-2 is a known pseudogene. The CDR3 covers 20 residues. The CDR3 DNA sequence: TGTGCAAGTCGCTTAGAGGCAAAGGACAGGCGGGTTATCGAGACCGGGGAGCTGTTTTTT. Translating it yields CASRLEAKDRRVIETGELFF.

The chain joins TRBV29-1 to TRBJ2-3; 7 bases fit TRBD2. V gave up 2 bases and J gave up 3 bases; unmatched junction bases: 2. The germline V gene has CDR1 SQVTM and CDR2 ANQGSEA. The CDR3 length is 13 residues. The CDR3 is CSVERGGTDTQYF. The CDR3 bases are TGCAGCGTTGAAAGGGGAGGGACAGATACGCAGTATTTT.

The chain has TRBV7-2 and TRBJ1-1; no definite D call. The CDR3 length is 16 residues. Germline CDR1 is SGHTA and CDR2 is FQGNSA. V shed 2 bases and J shed 0 bases, with 13 bases lying between them. The CDR3 loop is CASSLKGSHMNTEAFF. The CDR3 DNA sequence: TGTGCCAGCAGCTTAAAGGGCAGTCACATGAACACTGAAGCTTTCTTT. Full variable domain (missing parts from reference TRBV7-2 and TRBJ1-1): GAGVSQSPSNKVTEKGKDVELRCDPISGHTALYWYRQSLGQGLEFLIYFQGNSAPDKSGLPSDRFSAERTGGSVSTLTIQRTQQEDSAVYLCASSLKGSHMNTEAFFGQGTRLTVV.

A word on this clone: Additional DNA sequences in this sample encode the identical CDR3. The J gene is TRBJ2-1, the V gene TRBV19, with a weak D call TRBD2 (5 bases). The V gene lost 5 bases and the J gene lost 3 bases, with 5 bases spanning the gap. This CDR3 has 12 residues. Germline V gene sequence: CDR1 LNHDA, CDR2 SQIVND (reference sequence). The CDR3 protein is CASSAGYNEQFF. The CDR3 coding sequence is TGTGCCAGTAGTGCGGGCTACAATGAGCAGTTCTTC.

The J gene is TRBJ2-7, the V gene TRBV29-1, with D hard to call. The CDR3 spans 14 residues. CDR1 is SQVTM and CDR2 is ANQGSEA in the germline V gene. The V end was cut by 6 bases, the J end by 1 base, with 16 bases between. CDR3 DNA: TGCAGCGTCTCGAAAATTGCCGATTCCTACGAGCAGTACTTC. This gives the protein CSVSKIADSYEQYF.

The chain combines TRBV9 with TRBJ2-7; possible D gene TRBD1, 5 bases. This CDR3 comprises 14 residues. CDR1 SGDLS and CDR2 YYNGEE come from the germline V gene. The V end lost 0 bases, the J end lost 0 bases, and 7 bases lay between the germline ends. The CDR3 sequence is CASSVAQGSYEQYF. The DNA for the CDR3 is TGTGCCAGCAGCGTAGCCCAGGGCTCCTACGAGCAGTACTTC.

The chain employs TRBV3-1 (or the pseudogene TRBV3-2) and TRBJ2-1; 8 bases are a match to TRBD1. The ends lost 1 base at V and 7 bases at J; junction bases unmatched: 3. The CDR3 is 14 amino acids. CDR1 and CDR2 from the germline V gene are LGHDT and YNNKEL (reference sequence). The CDR3 region is CASSQGYRGNEQFF. In DNA form, the CDR3 reads TGTGCCAGCAGCCAAGGATACAGGGGGAATGAGCAGTTCTTC.

The J gene is TRBJ2-7, the V gene TRBV5-6; maybe TRBD1 (5 bases). CDR3 length: 12 amino acids. Per germline, CDR1 SGHDT and CDR2 YYEEEE. The V gene lost 0 bases and the J gene lost 6 bases, with 7 bases spanning the gap. CDR3 protein: CASSLGGREQYF. CDR3 sequence (DNA): TGTGCCAGCAGCTTGGGGGGCCGCGAGCAGTACTTC.

V is TRBV24-1 and J is TRBJ2-7, with 11 bases matching TRBD2. The CDR3 is made up of 15 amino acids. J lost 3 bases, V lost 5 bases, and 5 bases had no gene match. Germline V CDR1 and CDR2: KGHDR, SFDVKD. CDR3 amino acids: CATSAGLAGFYEQYF. DNA of the CDR3: TGTGCCACCAGTGCAGGACTAGCGGGTTTCTACGAGCAGTACTTC.

The chain joins TRBV7-2 to TRBJ2-7, with TRBD2 matching over 13 bases. This CDR3 region has 14 residues. J was trimmed by 7 bases and V by 5 bases; bases with no gene match: 5. Germline V gives CDR1 SGHTA, CDR2 FQGNSA. CDR3 sequence (DNA): TGTGCCAGCAGCCCTCGACTAGCGGGAGGTGAGCAGTACTTC. It yields the protein CASSPRLAGGEQYF.

CDR3 sequence reads: CASSLGPSGSGYEQFF. The CDR3 DNA sequence: TGTGCCAGCAGCTTAGGGCCTAGCGGGAGTGGGTATGAGCAGTTCTTC. The V gene is TRBV11-3, the J gene TRBJ2-1; 10 positions agree with TRBD2. This CDR3 comprises 16 residues. Germline V lookup: CDR1 SGHNT, CDR2 YENEEA. After removal of 1 base from V and 8 bases from J, the junction contained 8 bases not matched to a gene.

J is TRBJ2-1 and V is TRBV7-2; 9 nucleotides match TRBD2. Germline V lookup: CDR1 SGHTA, CDR2 FQGNSA. The CDR3 consists of 16 residues. Trimming cost V 5 bases and J 4 bases; bases outside gene matches: 9. CDR3 in amino acids: CASSPPSGGRYNEQFF. The CDR3 region has the DNA TGTGCCAGCAGCCCTCCGAGCGGGGGGCGTTACAATGAGCAGTTCTTC.

J is TRBJ2-1 and V is TRBV9; 10 bases match TRBD2. J lost 9 bases, V lost 0 bases, and 3 bases had no gene match. From germline, CDR1 is SGDLS and CDR2 YYNGEE. The CDR3 contains 14 residues. The CDR3 DNA is TGTGCCAGCAGCGTAGGATTAGCGGGAGGTGAGCAGTTCTTC. Translated, it gives CASSVGLAGGEQFF.

V is TRBV7-9 and J is TRBJ1-2; D may be TRBD1 (6 bases). The CDR3 totals 14 residues. CDR1 and CDR2 from the germline V gene are SEHNR and FQNEAQ (reference sequence). V was shortened by 5 bases and J by 3 bases, with 13 bases between the two germline ends. The CDR3, as DNA: TGTGCCAGCAGCCACGCGGACAGAGACTATGGCTACACCTTC. This translates into CASSHADRDYGYTF.

This chain uses TRBV9 with TRBJ1-2; D is perhaps TRBD1 (6 bases). With 0 bases removed from V and 0 bases from J, the gap between germline ends came to 12 bases. The germline V gene has CDR1 SGDLS and CDR2 YYNGEE. The CDR3 is made up of 16 amino acids. CDR3 region: CASSVAAGDANYGYTF. In DNA form, the CDR3 reads TGTGCCAGCAGCGTAGCAGCAGGGGACGCTAACTATGGCTACACCTTC.

This chain connects TRBV6-5 to TRBJ1-5, with a tentative D call TRBD1 (6 bases). CDR3 length equals 14 residues. The germline V gene encodes CDR1 MNHEY and CDR2 SVGAGI. V lost 6 bases and J lost 5, with 14 bases in between. As DNA, the CDR3 is TGTGCCAGCAGACAGGGACAAGCTTATCAGCCCCAGCATTTT. It encodes CASRQGQAYQPQHF.

The V gene is TRBV6-1, the J gene TRBJ1-3; D gene ambiguous. Trimming removed 0 bases from V and 0 bases from J, with 6 bases in between. The V gene's germline CDR1 is MNHNS and CDR2 SASEGT. CDR3 length: 15 amino acids. The CDR3 nucleotides read TGTGCCAGCAGTGAAGCAGGAATCTCTGGAAACACCATATATTTT. Amino acids: CASSEAGISGNTIYF.

The rearrangement links TRBV7-3 to TRBJ2-2; D is ambiguous. Trimming removed 2 bases at V and 1 base at J, with 2 bases between. Germline loops: CDR1 SGHTA, CDR2 FQGTGA. The CDR3 has 13 amino acids. DNA for the CDR3: TGTGCCAGCAGCTTAGGGAACACCGGGGAGCTGTTTTTT. Its translation is CASSLGNTGELFF.

This rearrangement joins TRBV4-1 to TRBJ1-5, with D possibly matching TRBD1 (6 bases). Germline CDR1 and CDR2: MGHRA and YSYEKL. The CDR3 length is 15 residues. V was shortened by 2 bases and J by 4 bases, with 12 bases between the two germline ends. As DNA, the CDR3 is TGCGCCAGCAGCCAACGGATGGGGGCAAATCAGCCCCAGCATTTT. As protein: CASSQRMGANQPQHF.

V and J are TRBV12-3 or TRBV12-4 and TRBJ1-3; D is undetermined. V was clipped by 5 bases and J by 3 bases, with 8 bases between them. This CDR3 region has 13 residues. In nucleotides, the CDR3 is TGTGCCAGCAGTCGGGTGTTTGGAAACACCATATATTTT. Its protein product is CASSRVFGNTIYF.

The rearrangement uses TRBV5-4 and TRBJ2-1, with 13 bases fitting TRBD2. The junction had 8 bases not matched to a gene; V was cut back by 4 bases and J by 10 bases. This CDR3 is built from 15 residues. From germline, CDR1 is SGHNT and CDR2 YYREEE (reference sequence). CDR3 sequence: CASSRGWTSGGEQFF. DNA of the CDR3: TGTGCCAGCAGCCGAGGTTGGACTAGCGGGGGAGAGCAGTTCTTC.